This entry concerns a single T cell receptor (beta chain). What it binds is not known. Analysis merged second doses at about 4 or about 12 weeks. The CDR3 contains 12 residues. V gave up 4 bases and J gave up 4 bases, with 5 bases separating them. Germline V gene lookup returns CDR1 SEHNR and CDR2 FQNEAQ (reference sequence). The record originates from a study of T cell responses to AZD1222 COVID-19 vaccine. General study findings and limits: CD4 TCRs linked to vaccination spanned spike, dominating at 160-218 and 743-854. Baseline seropositivity characterized only a handful of AZD1222 recipients. White British donors predominated, females outnumbered males, and clonal diversity was possibly underestimated.

TCRdb's table, derived via immunoSEQ multiplex PCR, lists solely in-frame clones and lacks some. The sample gives some 110,000 clones, about 89% of which show up once; approximately 7.1% is in the top ten. The rearrangement links TRBV7-9 to TRBJ1-5, with no clear D. The sample here was peripheral blood, taken 28 days after the second AZD1222 dose. This clonotype was obtained from an adult who received the AZD1222 COVID-19 vaccine. CDR3 in DNA: TGTGCCAGCAGCTACCCGAATCAGCCCCAGCATTTT. Amino acids: CASSYPNQPQHF.